One and the same sample provided the 3 T cell receptor beta chains below, sequenced in a study of T-cell memory formation after mild COVID-19. TCRdb reprocessed the 5' RACE reads with MiXCR, giving one entry per CDR3 protein. The table has approximately 290,000 distinct CDR3 sequences, more than 15% seen once. The specimen was PBMCs or a T cell subset sorted from them (not recorded which). These TCRs come from a man between 18 and 29 years old who had mild COVID-19 (a few samples of this study predate the infection). Cell type and time point are not known.

The V gene is TRBV30, the J gene TRBJ2-1; maybe TRBD2 (7 bases). The V end was cut by 5 bases, the J end by 7 bases, with 24 bases between. CDR3 length: 16 amino acids. Germline V lookup: CDR1 GTSNPN, CDR2 SVGIG (reference sequence). The CDR3 region is CAWEFRGGSTVNEQFF. The CDR3 DNA follows: TGTGCCTGGGAGTTTAGGGGGGGCTCTACCGTGAATGAGCAGTTCTTC.

This clonotype was detected a few times. The genes are TRBV7-9 and TRBJ1-1; D not resolved. Germline V gene lookup returns CDR1 SEHNR and CDR2 FQNEAQ (reference sequence). Trimming pared 3 bases from V and 5 bases from J, leaving 1 base between. The CDR3 is 10 amino acids. CDR3 amino acids: CASSFTEAFF. The DNA for the CDR3 is TGTGCCAGCAGCTTTACTGAAGCTTTCTTT.

This clonotype showed up just a few times. The chain recombines TRBV5-1 with TRBJ1-2; 8 positions agree with TRBD1. Looked up from germline, CDR1 is SGHRS and CDR2 is YFSETQ. The CDR3 is 13 residues long. V shed 0 bases, J shed 7 bases, and the junction held 2 bases outside the gene matches. CDR3 in amino acids: CASSLGTGSGYTF. In nucleotides, the CDR3 is TGCGCCAGCAGCTTGGGGACAGGGAGTGGCTACACCTTC.